Following are 13 T cell receptor beta chains from one sample sequenced in a study of T cells after yellow fever vaccination. One entry per CDR3 protein results from TCRdb running MiXCR on the 5' RACE reads. The table records under 300,000 distinct CDR3 sequences, less than 9% of them present only once. Material: CD4+ T cells sorted from PBMCs, obtained 15 days after the yellow fever booster vaccination. Receptors were obtained from a man in his thirties or forties who received the YFV17D yellow fever vaccine.

This clonotype was counted ten times or more. This chain joins TRBV28 and TRBJ2-4, with D perhaps TRBD2 (6 bases). V was cut by 3 bases and J by 7 bases, with 16 bases left in between. CDR3 size: 15 residues. Germline CDR1 is MDHEN and CDR2 is SYDVKM. CDR3 nucleotide sequence: TGTGCCAGCAGTTTGGAGGCTAATCGGGGGAACATTCAGTACTTC. This sequence encodes CASSLEANRGNIQYF. Variable domain in full (rest from reference TRBV28 and TRBJ2-4): DVKVTQSSRYLVKRTGEKVFLECVQDMDHENMFWYRQDPGLGLRLIYFSYDVKMKEKGDIPEGYSVSREKKERFSLILESASTNQTSMYLCASSLEANRGNIQYFGAGTRLSVL.

There are many counts of this clonotype. The rearrangement uses TRBV12-3 or TRBV12-4 and TRBJ2-1; TRBD2 matches at 10 bases. The V and J ends lost 5 bases and 8 bases, in that order; junction bases with no gene match: 9. The CDR3 runs to 15 residues. CDR3 nucleotide sequence: TGTGCCAGCAGTGCGGGACTAGCGTTCGCTCATGAGCAGTTCTTC. It yields the protein CASSAGLAFAHEQFF.

The V and J genes are TRBV20-1 and TRBJ2-5; TRBD1 is a possible D gene (5 bases). Germline CDR1 reads DFQATT; CDR2 reads SNEGSKA (reference sequence). CDR3 length equals 15 residues. V was clipped by 0 bases and J by 5 bases, with 16 bases between them. CDR3 nucleotide sequence: TGCAGTGCTAGAGACAACCAAGGGGTCGGGGAGACCCAGTACTTC. Translating it yields CSARDNQGVGETQYF.

This clonotype was detected ten times or more. The rearrangement joins TRBV7-8 to TRBJ2-7; D remains unclear. CDR3 length equals 11 residues. Germline CDR1 SGHVS, CDR2 FQNEAQ. Trimming pared 3 bases from V and 5 bases from J, leaving 5 bases between. The chain's CDR3 is CASSFDNEQYF. The CDR3 coding sequence is TGTGCCAGCAGCTTTGACAACGAGCAGTACTTC.

This clonotype was counted between two and nine times. The rearrangement joins TRBV29-1 to TRBJ1-1; 10 bases fit TRBD1. The V gene's germline CDR1 is SQVTM and CDR2 ANQGSEA. The CDR3 consists of 13 residues. V trimming: 2 bases; J trimming: 4 bases; junction bases outside the gene matches: 1. In nucleotides, the CDR3 is TGCAGCGTTGAACGACAGGGGGCCACTGAAGCTTTCTTT. This sequence encodes CSVERQGATEAFF.

The chain joins TRBV19 to TRBJ2-4, with D maybe TRBD2 (5 bases). The CDR3 length is 13 residues. Germline V gene lookup returns CDR1 LNHDA and CDR2 SQIVND (reference sequence). V was cut by 6 bases and J by 6 bases, with 12 bases left in between. The CDR3 DNA reads TGTGCCAGTAGAATTAGCGAATCAAACATTCAGTACTTC. Protein product: CASRISESNIQYF.

This chain joins TRBV18 and TRBJ1-1, with D hard to call. This CDR3 region has 12 residues. Germline assignment: CDR1 KGHSH and CDR2 LQKENI. V gave up 6 bases and J gave up 6 bases, with 11 bases separating them. The CDR3 here is CASSHGDSEAFF. The CDR3 DNA reads TGTGCCAGCTCCCATGGAGACTCTGAAGCTTTCTTT.

This clonotype was recorded a few times. This chain joins TRBV15 and TRBJ2-7, with 8 bases matching TRBD2. The V gene end was trimmed by 1 base and the J gene end by 0 bases; junction bases not matched to a gene: 5. Germline values: CDR1 LNHNV, CDR2 YYDKDF (reference sequence). The CDR3 length is 16 residues. CDR3 DNA sequence: TGTGCCACCAGCAGAGCTACTAGCGGCTCCTCCTACGAGCAGTACTTC. Translation gives CATSRATSGSSYEQYF.

This chain uses TRBV5-1 with TRBJ1-6; possible D gene TRBD1, 5 bases. This CDR3 spans 14 amino acids. CDR1 is SGHRS, CDR2 YFSETQ, per germline. The ends were cut back, 5 bases at V and 10 bases at J, with 16 bases in the middle. The CDR3 DNA reads TGCGCCAGCAGTTCAGAAGAGGGGAGATCACCCCTCCACTTT. Translation gives CASSSEEGRSPLHF.

This clonotype was observed many times. This rearrangement joins TRBV18 to TRBJ2-4; the D gene is possibly TRBD2 (6 bases). V was pared by 0 bases and J by 10 bases, with 7 bases between. From germline, CDR1 is KGHSH and CDR2 LQKENI. The CDR3 runs to 12 residues. CDR3 in amino acids: CASSPPGGIQYF. Here the CDR3 DNA reads TGTGCCAGCTCACCACCGGGGGGAATTCAGTACTTC.

On this clonotype: This CDR3 fails to terminate in the conserved phenylalanine or tryptophan, so it likely reflects a read error. The rearrangement links TRBV7-9 to TRBJ2-1; D could derive from TRBD1 or TRBD2 (6 bases each). CDR1 is SEHNR, CDR2 FQNEAQ, per germline (reference sequence). Trimming shortened V by 1 base and J by 11 bases, and 18 bases separated the two germline ends. The CDR3 is 15 amino acids. The CDR3 nucleotides read TGTGCCAGCAGCTTAGGTGGGGACTGGAGGGGGAAGCAGTTCTCC. This gives the protein CASSLGGDWRGKQFS.

At least ten counts were recorded for this clonotype. The J gene is TRBJ2-1, the V gene TRBV10-3; no clear D gene. The CDR3 sequence is 14 residues long. Trimming left V 6 bases short and J 1 base short, with 10 bases between. CDR1 is ENHRY and CDR2 is SYGVKD in the germline V gene. The CDR3 DNA reads TGTGCCATCAGCGCAGCCGATTCCTACAATGAGCAGTTCTTC. It yields the protein CAISAADSYNEQFF.

This clonotype has at least ten counts. The chain uses TRBV5-6 and TRBJ1-2; maybe TRBD1 (5 bases). V was shortened by 0 bases and J by 5 bases, with 11 bases between the two germline ends. CDR1 and CDR2 from the germline V gene are SGHDT and YYEEEE. CDR3 length: 14 residues. CDR3 DNA: TGTGCCAGCAGCTTGGCCCGTCAGGGATATGGCTACACCTTC. Protein sequence: CASSLARQGYGYTF. Using reference TRBV5-6 and TRBJ1-2 for the parts outside the CDR3, the full variable domain is DAGVTQSPTHLIKTRGQQVTLRCSPKSGHDTVSWYQQALGQGPQFIFQYYEEEERQRGNFPDRFSGHQFPNYSSELNVNALLLGDSALYLCASSLARQGYGYTFGSGTRLTVV.